A single sample gave rise to the 17 T cell receptor beta chains below, sequenced in a study of shared clonotypes between healthy human individuals. Libraries were prepared by immunoSEQ multiplex PCR; TCRdb keeps only in-frame clonotypes and omits some of them. The sample lists a few million clones; around 95% were seen once. The sample comprised naive CD4+ T cells sorted from blood. Subset: CD45RA+ positively selected. The receptor set was obtained from a man in his late teens or twenties in good health.

About this clone itself: Other DNA sequences from this sample encode an identical CDR3 as well. The chain is built from TRBV11-2 and TRBJ1-5, with D unclear. Trimming removed 1 base from V and 0 bases from J, with 7 bases in between. CDR3 length: 15 residues. Germline V CDR1 and CDR2: SGHAT, FQNNGV. This CDR3 is CASSLGPDSNQPQHF. Here the CDR3 DNA reads TGTGCCAGCAGCTTAGGTCCAGATAGCAATCAGCCCCAGCATTTT.

The chain links TRBV13 to TRBJ2-7; D is perhaps TRBD2 (7 bases). The CDR3 totals 14 residues. V was cut by 6 bases and J by 7 bases, with 19 bases left in between. Germline CDR1 PRHDT, CDR2 FYEKMQ (reference sequence). The chain's CDR3 is CASSLGGLLPEQYF. The CDR3 DNA sequence: TGTGCCAGCAGTTTGGGGGGGCTCCTGCCAGAGCAGTACTTC.

The DNA of the CDR3 is TGTGCCAGCAGCTTTCAGGGACCATCCTCCCTTGAAGCTTTCTTT. Translation: CASSFQGPSSLEAFF. The chain links TRBV11-2 to TRBJ1-1; a possible D gene is TRBD1 (5 bases). The CDR3 extends over 15 amino acids. The ends were cut back, 3 bases at V and 7 bases at J, with 18 bases in the middle. The germline V gene encodes CDR1 SGHAT and CDR2 FQNNGV. The full variable domain, in which reference TRBV11-2 and TRBJ1-1 provide the parts outside the CDR3, is EAGVAQSPRYKIIEKRQSVAFWCNPISGHATLYWYQQILGQGPKLLIQFQNNGVVDDSQLPKDRFSAERLKGVDSTLKIQPAKLEDSAVYLCASSFQGPSSLEAFFGQGTRLTVV.

The J gene is TRBJ1-2, the V gene TRBV19, with TRBD1 as a possible D gene (6 bases). Germline lookup yields CDR1 LNHDA and CDR2 SQIVND (reference sequence). The CDR3 has 14 amino acids. V was shortened by 7 bases and J by 7 bases, with 19 bases between the two germline ends. The CDR3 nucleotides are TGTGCCAGTATGAAGACAGGAGGGGACTTTGGCTACACCTTC. Its protein is CASMKTGGDFGYTF.

This chain uses TRBV4-1 with TRBJ2-2; 16 bases map to TRBD2. CDR3 length equals 18 residues. After removal of 3 bases from V and 7 bases from J, the junction contained 8 bases not matched to a gene. Germline V gives CDR1 MGHRA, CDR2 YSYEKL. The CDR3 DNA reads TGCGCCAGCAGCCACAGGGGACTAGCGGGAGGGCCAGGCGGGGAGCTGTTTTTT. Protein sequence: CASSHRGLAGGPGGELFF.

As for this clone: Relative to the germline gene, one junction end is altered; a read error may explain this. The chain recombines TRBV5-1 with TRBJ2-7; D remains ambiguous. CDR1 is SGHRS and CDR2 is YFSETQ in the germline V gene. This CDR3 region has 14 residues. CDR3 protein: CASSLSTHTYKQYF. CDR3 DNA sequence: TGCGCCAGCAGCTTGTCAACCCACACCTACAAGCAGTACTTC.

Notes on this clone: The sample contains more than one DNA sequence encoding this CDR3. The V gene is TRBV18, the J gene TRBJ2-7; TRBD1 aligns across 9 bases. The CDR3 is made up of 13 amino acids. The germline V gene encodes CDR1 KGHSH and CDR2 LQKENI. Trimming cost V 6 bases and J 5 bases; bases outside gene matches: 5. This CDR3 is CASSPGQGDEQYF. As DNA, the CDR3 is TGTGCCAGCTCCCCGGGACAGGGCGACGAGCAGTACTTC.

J is TRBJ2-2 and V is TRBV18; TRBD1 agrees at 9 bases. Germline CDR1 and CDR2: KGHSH and LQKENI. V gave up 4 bases and J gave up 3 bases; unmatched junction bases: 9. This CDR3 comprises 17 residues. CDR3 sequence reads: CASSRRRDRVYTGELFF. CDR3 DNA: TGTGCCAGCTCACGCCGCCGGGACAGGGTGTACACCGGGGAGCTGTTTTTT.

The genes are TRBV5-1 and TRBJ2-4; TRBD1 matches 12 bases. Unmatched junction bases numbered 5, after V lost 2 bases and J lost 5 bases. CDR3 length equals 16 residues. Germline V CDR1 and CDR2: SGHRS, YFSETQ. The CDR3 region is CASSLGTGGLQNIQYF. The CDR3 nucleotides read TGCGCCAGCAGCTTAGGGACAGGGGGCTTACAAAACATTCAGTACTTC.

This rearrangement joins TRBV6-6 to TRBJ2-5; 7 bases fit TRBD1. The CDR3 consists of 13 residues. The V gene end was trimmed by 6 bases and the J gene end by 4 bases; junction bases not matched to a gene: 5. CDR1 MNHNY and CDR2 SVGAGI come from the germline V gene (reference sequence). The CDR3 reads CASSGAGGETQYF. As DNA, the CDR3 is TGTGCCAGCAGCGGAGCAGGGGGAGAGACCCAGTACTTC.

CDR3 nucleotides: TGTGCCAGCAGGACACCGAACACCGGGGAGCTGTTTTTT. Translation gives CASRTPNTGELFF. This chain uses TRBV28 with TRBJ2-2; D unresolved. The CDR3 consists of 13 residues. CDR1 and CDR2 from the germline V gene are MDHEN and SYDVKM. Trimming cost V 6 bases and J 0 bases, with 5 bases left between them.

V and J are TRBV28 and TRBJ2-1, with D possibly being TRBD1 (6 bases). Per the germline V gene, CDR1 is MDHEN and CDR2 is SYDVKM. CDR3 length equals 16 residues. Trimming took 3 bases from V and 5 from J, leaving 17 bases between them. CDR3 sequence: CASSFQGGVRDNEQFF. CDR3 DNA sequence: TGTGCCAGCAGTTTCCAAGGGGGAGTTAGGGACAATGAGCAGTTCTTC.

The genes are TRBV7-2 and TRBJ2-3; 7 bases match TRBD2. J gave up 2 bases and V 5 bases, and 13 bases lay outside the gene matches. This CDR3 is 17 amino acids long. In germline, CDR1 is SGHTA, CDR2 FQGNSA. CDR3 in DNA: TGTGCCAGCAGCCCTCCCTGGGCGGGAGAAACCACAGATACGCAGTATTTT. This sequence encodes CASSPPWAGETTDTQYF.

The chain couples TRBV6-5 to TRBJ1-5; D might be TRBD1 (6 bases). V was shortened by 6 bases and J by 7 bases, with 13 bases between the two germline ends. Germline CDR1 and CDR2: MNHEY and SVGAGI. CDR3 length: 13 residues. Here the CDR3 reads CASRQGVGQPQHF. In DNA, the CDR3 is TGTGCCAGCAGACAGGGAGTGGGGCAGCCCCAGCATTTT.

The gene calls are TRBV5-1 and TRBJ1-3, with D hard to call. Germline V gene data show CDR1 as SGHRS and CDR2 as YFSETQ. Trimming shortened V by 4 bases and J by 4 bases, and 6 bases separated the two germline ends. The CDR3 is made up of 12 amino acids. The CDR3 spells CASSIDGNTIYF. The CDR3 nucleotides read TGCGCCAGCAGCATAGACGGAAACACCATATATTTT.

The chain couples TRBV28 to TRBJ2-2, with D possibly being TRBD1 (5 bases). CDR3 length: 14 amino acids. Trimming took off 2 bases at V and 15 bases at J, with 19 bases between the two ends. Germline CDR1 and CDR2: MDHEN and SYDVKM. This CDR3 reads CASSLLSGLNGVFF. CDR3 nucleotide sequence: TGTGCCAGCAGTTTACTGTCAGGGCTCAATGGCGTGTTTTTT.

This clone was detected once. CDR3 loop: CASSLVSWNHEQFF. The CDR3 region has the DNA TGCGCCAGCAGCTTGGTTTCGTGGAATCATGAGCAGTTCTTC. This chain joins TRBV5-1 and TRBJ2-1, with no clear D. The CDR3 loop spans 14 amino acids. V lost 0 bases to trimming and J lost 8 bases, with 12 bases between them. Per the germline V gene, CDR1 is SGHRS and CDR2 is YFSETQ.